This is a list of T cell receptor beta chains from one sample in a study of CD8 T cells in ankylosing spondylitis. MiXCR, applied by TCRdb to the 5' RACE reads, yields one record per CDR3 protein. The sample yields 200,000 to 250,000 distinct CDR3 sequences, less than 9.5% seen once. The sequenced sample consisted of blood, either unsorted or a sorted T cell fraction (not recorded which). All receptors derive from a female donor with ankylosing spondylitis or in good health (not recorded which). The conserved cysteine and the conserved F or W are not part of the CDR3 here. Size is stated for part of the rows, as once, few or many counts, or as a class when the clone is expanded.

J,V,size,CDR3
TRBJ2-3,TRBV11-2,many,ASSGSGRAIDTQY
TRBJ1-6,TRBV6-1,many,ASRESSYNSPLH
TRBJ1-4,TRBV9,many,ASSETGQGNEKLF
TRBJ2-5,TRBV10-3,NA,AIRSSGSYETQY
TRBJ2-3,TRBV5-1,many,ASSWTSGEGDTQY
TRBJ2-7,TRBV20-1,many,SARAWNDEQY
TRBJ1-1,TRBV28,few,ANSPRTGKIEAF
TRBJ1-1,TRBV30,many,AWRADGEAF
TRBJ1-2,TRBV28,many,ASSPLRGRNGYT
TRBJ2-1,TRBV29-1,NA,SVEGGAPSSYNEQF